These 7 T cell receptor beta chains were all obtained from the same sample, sequenced in a study of T cell repertoires in cytomegalovirus infection. One entry per CDR3 protein results from TCRdb running MiXCR on the reads. The table includes approximately 990,000 distinct CDR3 sequences, 31% detected once. For these receptors, no antigen is known. The source was cultured CD8+ T cells from PBMCs, collected from culture after CMV antigen stimulation. The receptors shown here come from a human donor in good health (CMV status not recorded). Some clones in this sample may be carry-over from other donors' samples.

This clonotype was seen more than once but under ten times. The gene calls are TRBV4-2 and TRBJ1-2; D not certain. Germline V gene lookup returns CDR1 LGHNA and CDR2 YNFKEQ. This CDR3 spans 13 amino acids. Trimming took 1 base from V and 6 from J, leaving 9 bases between them. DNA for the CDR3: TGTGCCAGCAGCCAAGGGGTGGTAAATGGCTACACCTTC. Translation: CASSQGVVNGYTF.

This clonotype showed up just a few times. CDR3 DNA: TGTGCCAGCAGCTTAGCTAGTGGGGGGGCCGTAGATACGCAGTATTTT. Protein sequence: CASSLASGGAVDTQYF. This chain connects TRBV7-9 to TRBJ2-3, with a possible D match to TRBD2 (7 bases). This CDR3 is 16 amino acids long. Germline V gives CDR1 SEHNR, CDR2 FQNEAQ (reference sequence). The germline V and J ends were trimmed by 0 bases and 5 bases, with 15 bases remaining between them. Full variable domain (missing parts from reference TRBV7-9 and TRBJ2-3): DTGVSQNPRHKITKRGQNVTFRCDPISEHNRLYWYRQTLGQGPEFLTYFQNEAQLEKSRLLSDRFSAERPKGSFSTLEIQRTEQGDSAMYLCASSLASGGAVDTQYFGPGTRLTVL.

This clonotype was observed many times. The rearrangement uses TRBV7-6 and TRBJ2-5; either TRBD1 or TRBD2 may fit D (5 bases each). V was shortened by 5 bases and J by 3 bases, with 13 bases between the two germline ends. The germline CDR1 and CDR2 sequences are SGHVS and FNYEAQ. The CDR3 runs to 14 residues. CDR3 sequence reads: CASSQNWGKETQYF. The CDR3 nucleotides read TGTGCCAGCAGCCAAAATTGGGGGAAAGAGACCCAGTACTTC.

This clonotype was seen more than once but under ten times. This chain connects TRBV4-1 to TRBJ1-1; the D is unclear. CDR1 and CDR2 from the germline V gene are MGHRA and YSYEKL. V lost 2 bases to trimming and J lost 11 bases, with 15 bases between them. The CDR3 length is 13 residues. CDR3 nucleotide sequence: TGCGCCAGCAGCCAAATGCGAGGCCTGGAGGCTTTCTTT. Translation: CASSQMRGLEAFF.

The V gene is TRBV6-1, the J gene TRBJ2-1; TRBD1 aligns across 7 bases. Germline CDR1 MNHNS, CDR2 SASEGT. After removal of 2 bases from V and 4 bases from J, the junction contained 14 bases not matched to a gene. The CDR3 spans 18 residues. CDR3 sequence (DNA): TGTGCCAGCAGTGAAAGGGATTTAAGGACAGGAGGATACAATGAGCAGTTCTTC. This encodes CASSERDLRTGGYNEQFF.

The chain is built from TRBV3-1 and TRBJ2-5; 9 bases match TRBD1. After removal of 6 bases from V and 5 bases from J, the junction contained 10 bases not matched to a gene. The germline V gene has CDR1 LGHDT and CDR2 YNNKEL (reference sequence). CDR3 length: 15 residues. Written as DNA, the CDR3 is TGTGCCAGCAGTGATACCGGACAGGGGCCGGAGACCCAGTACTTC. Its translation: CASSDTGQGPETQYF.

The genes are TRBV20-1 and TRBJ1-2; D is undetermined. V lost 5 bases and J 4 bases, leaving 14 bases between the germline ends. The CDR3 sequence is 13 residues long. Germline V gene sequence: CDR1 DFQATT, CDR2 SNEGSKA (reference sequence). The CDR3 bases are TGCAGTGCTGGACGGGGTAGAAGCTATGGCTACACCTTC. Its translation: CSAGRGRSYGYTF.